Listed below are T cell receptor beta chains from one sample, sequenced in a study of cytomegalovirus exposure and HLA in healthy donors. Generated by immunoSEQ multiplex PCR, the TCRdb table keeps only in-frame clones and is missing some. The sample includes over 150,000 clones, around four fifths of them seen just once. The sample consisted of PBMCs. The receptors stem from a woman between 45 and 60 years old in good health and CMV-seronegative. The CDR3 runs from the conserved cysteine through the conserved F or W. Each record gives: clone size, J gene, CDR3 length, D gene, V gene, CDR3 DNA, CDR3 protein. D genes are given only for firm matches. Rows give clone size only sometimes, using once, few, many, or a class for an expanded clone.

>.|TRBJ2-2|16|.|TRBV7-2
TGTGCCAGCAGCTTAGTCCGTGAAAGGGGCACCGGGGAGCTGTTTTTT
CASSLVRERGTGELFF
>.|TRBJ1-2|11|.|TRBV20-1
TGCAGTGCTAGTGGTTACGCGGGCTACACCTTC
CSASGYAGYTF
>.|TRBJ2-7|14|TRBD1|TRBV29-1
TGCAGCGCAAACACCGGGACAGCAGCCTACGAGCAGTACTTC
CSANTGTAAYEQYF
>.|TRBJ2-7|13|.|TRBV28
TGTGCCAGCAGTTACGGGAAAACCTACGAGCAGTACTTC
CASSYGKTYEQYF
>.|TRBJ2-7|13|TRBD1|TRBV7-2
TGTGCCAGCAGCCCCGGACAGGGCGCCGAGCAGTACTTC
CASSPGQGAEQYF
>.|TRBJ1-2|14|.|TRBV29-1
TGCAGCGTTGAGGGGCCAGAAACTAACTATGGCTACACCTTC
CSVEGPETNYGYTF
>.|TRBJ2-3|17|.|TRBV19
TGTGCCAGTAGTCCCTTCCGGACTACTCAAAACACAGATACGCAGTATTTT
CASSPFRTTQNTDTQYF
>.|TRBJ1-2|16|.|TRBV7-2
TGTGCCAGCAGCTTAGTGTTCTCACAGGGCGGCTATGGCTACACCTTC
CASSLVFSQGGYGYTF
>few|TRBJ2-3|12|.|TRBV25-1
TGTGCCAGCAGTGCCGGCACAGATACGCAGTATTTT
CASSAGTDTQYF
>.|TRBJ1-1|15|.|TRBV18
TGTGCCAGCTCAGGCAAGGGGCTAGGGAACACTGAAGCTTTCTTT
CASSGKGLGNTEAFF
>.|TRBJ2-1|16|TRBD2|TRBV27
TGTGCCAGCAGGAGAGGGGGACTAGCGGGAGCAAGTGAGCAGTTCTTC
CASRRGGLAGASEQFF
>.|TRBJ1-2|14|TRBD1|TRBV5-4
TGTGCCAGCAGCTTACCCCGGACAGGCTATGGCTACACCTTC
CASSLPRTGYGYTF
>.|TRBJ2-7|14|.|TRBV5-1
TGCGCCAGCAGCTTGAGGTCAGGGAACTACGAGCAGTACTTC
CASSLRSGNYEQYF
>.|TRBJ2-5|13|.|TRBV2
TGTGCCAGCAGTGGATACCAACGGGTGACCCAGTACTTC
CASSGYQRVTQYF
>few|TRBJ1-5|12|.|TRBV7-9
TGTTCCAGCAGCCAGGGGTATCAGCCCCAGCATTTT
CSSSQGYQPQHF
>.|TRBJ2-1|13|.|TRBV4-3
TGCGCCAGCAGCCGGGAGGAGTACAATGAGCAGTTCTTC
CASSREEYNEQFF
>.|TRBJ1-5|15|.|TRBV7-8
TGTGCCAGCAGCTTTGGGACATTCGGCGATTGGCCCCAGCATTTT
CASSFGTFGDWPQHF
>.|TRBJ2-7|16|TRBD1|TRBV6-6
TGTGCCAGCAGTTACTGGGGGACAGGGGACATCTACGAGCAGTACTTC
CASSYWGTGDIYEQYF
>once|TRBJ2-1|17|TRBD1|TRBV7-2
TGTGCCAGCAGCTTAGCGCCTGGGACAGCCCCGTACAATGAGCAGTTCTTC
CASSLAPGTAPYNEQFF
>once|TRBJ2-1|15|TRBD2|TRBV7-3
TGTGCCAGCAGCTTCAGCGGGGGTCCCTACAATGAGCAGTTCTTC
CASSFSGGPYNEQFF
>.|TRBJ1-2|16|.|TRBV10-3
TGTGCCATCAGAGACCTACTTTCGGGGGAGAACTATGGCTACACCTTC
CAIRDLLSGENYGYTF
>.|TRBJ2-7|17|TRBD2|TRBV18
TGTGCCAGCTCACCATGGGGGACTAGCGGTAGCTCCTACGAGCAGTACTTC
CASSPWGTSGSSYEQYF
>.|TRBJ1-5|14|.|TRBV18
TGTGCCAGCTCACCCAGCGCGGACAATCAGCCCCAGCATTTT
CASSPSADNQPQHF
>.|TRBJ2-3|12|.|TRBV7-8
TGTGCCAGCAGCTTATCCGGGTACACGCAGTATTTT
CASSLSGYTQYF
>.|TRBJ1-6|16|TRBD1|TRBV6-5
TGTGCCAGCAGTTACTTACCAGGGGGACGGAATTCACCCCTCCACTTT
CASSYLPGGRNSPLHF
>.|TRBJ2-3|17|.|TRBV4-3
TGCGCCAGCAGCCGTTCATCAACAGGCATTGGCGCAGATACGCAGTATTTT
CASSRSSTGIGADTQYF
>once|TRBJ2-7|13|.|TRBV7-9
TGTGCCAGCAGCGAGGGAGCCTACTACGAGCAGTACTTC
CASSEGAYYEQYF
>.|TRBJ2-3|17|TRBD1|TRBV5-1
TGCGCCAGCAGCTTGGGCCCGGGACAGGGGGACACAGATACGCAGTATTTT
CASSLGPGQGDTDTQYF
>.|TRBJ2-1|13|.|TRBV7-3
TGTGCCAGCAGCCCCCAGACAGCGAATGAGCAGTTCTTC
CASSPQTANEQFF
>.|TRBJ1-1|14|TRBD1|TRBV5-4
TGTGCCAGCAGCTTGGCCGGACAGGGCACTGAAGCTTTCTTT
CASSLAGQGTEAFF
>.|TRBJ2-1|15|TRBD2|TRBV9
TGTGCCAGCAGTGTACTAGCGGGAGGGTTCAATGAGCAGTTCTTC
CASSVLAGGFNEQFF
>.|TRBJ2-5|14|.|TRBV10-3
TGTGCCATCAGTGAGTCAGGGGCCCAAGAGACCCAGTACTTC
CAISESGAQETQYF
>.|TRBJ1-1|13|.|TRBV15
TGTGCCACCAGCGGGGAGCGGAACACTGAAGCTTTCTTT
CATSGERNTEAFF
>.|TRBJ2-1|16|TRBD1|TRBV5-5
TGTGCCAGCAGCTTGGCGGGACAGGGTCCCTACAATGAGCAGTTCTTC
CASSLAGQGPYNEQFF
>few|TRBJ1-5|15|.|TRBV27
TGTGCCAGCAGTTTAGGGAGCGGCAGCAATCAGCCCCAGCATTTT
CASSLGSGSNQPQHF
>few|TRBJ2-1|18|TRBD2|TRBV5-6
TGTGCCAGCAGCTCGAGTAGGTCAGGACTAGTCGGCTACAATGAGCAGTTCTTC
CASSSSRSGLVGYNEQFF
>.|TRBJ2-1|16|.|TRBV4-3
TGCGCCAGCAGCCAAGCCCCGGGGGACTCCTACAATGAGCAGTTCTTC
CASSQAPGDSYNEQFF
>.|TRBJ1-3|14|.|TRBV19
TGTGCCAGTAGTAAGACGGGCTCTGGAAACACCATATATTTT
CASSKTGSGNTIYF
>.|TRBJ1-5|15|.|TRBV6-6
TGTGCCAGCGTGGGCACGGGGTGGGACAATCAGCCCCAGCATTTT
CASVGTGWDNQPQHF
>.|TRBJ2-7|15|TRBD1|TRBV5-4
TGTGCCAGCAGCTTGGAACGAGGGGGCGGCTACGAGCAGTACTTC
CASSLERGGGYEQYF
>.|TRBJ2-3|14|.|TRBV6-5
TGTGCCAGTAACAGGGGGGACTACCCAGATACGCAGTATTTT
CASNRGDYPDTQYF
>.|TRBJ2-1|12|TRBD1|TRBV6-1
TGTGCCAGCAGTAGACAGGGGGATGAGCAGTTCTTC
CASSRQGDEQFF
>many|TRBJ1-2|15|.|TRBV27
TGTGCCAGCAGCCCCCTCCGAGGGAGCGCCTATGGCTACACCTTC
CASSPLRGSAYGYTF
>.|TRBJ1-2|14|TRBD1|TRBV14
TGTGCCAGCAGCCTATTCCGGGACAGGGAGCGCTACACCTTC
CASSLFRDRERYTF
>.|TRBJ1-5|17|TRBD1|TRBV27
TGTGCCAGCAGTGGGACAGGGGGCGCGAGGGGCAATCAGCCCCAGCATTTT
CASSGTGGARGNQPQHF
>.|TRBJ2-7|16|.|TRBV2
TGTGCCAGCAGTGAAGCGACGACAGGCTCCCTGGTGGAGCAGTACTTC
CASSEATTGSLVEQYF
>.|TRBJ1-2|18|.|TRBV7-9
TGTGCCAGCAGCGCCCCAACCGCCGACAGACCTGCTAACTATGGCTACACCTTC
CASSAPTADRPANYGYTF